Sequencing of this T cell receptor (beta chain) was carried out in a study of spatial heterogeneity in lung cancer. In the study overall: For tumor regions, TCR transcript counts showed a strong correlation with a T cell module score derived from matched bulk RNA-seq. Within raw reads, each unique TCR and UMI combination appeared on average more than ten times. Study results and caveats: One measure, the expanded intratumoral alpha and beta TCR count, tracked tumor mutation counts.

The time point was: sample taken at primary tumor resection. TCRdb analysed the 5' RACE reads with MiXCR anew, one entry per CDR3 protein. The table lists 5,000 to 6,000 distinct CDR3 sequences, around 7.1% of them singletons. The CDR3 runs 15 residues. CDR1 is MDHEN, CDR2 SYDVKM, per germline. V lost 6 bases to trimming and J lost 8 bases, with 20 bases between them. With respect to this clonotype: Its antigen is as yet unknown.

The input for sequencing was lung tumor tissue, taken at surgery. This chain uses TRBV28 with TRBJ2-1; maybe TRBD1 (6 bases). The clonotype was recovered from a male donor with early-stage non-small cell lung cancer. Here the CDR3 reads CASRPQGKYWDEQFF. In DNA form, the CDR3 reads TGTGCCAGCAGACCACAGGGAAAGTATTGGGATGAGCAGTTCTTC.